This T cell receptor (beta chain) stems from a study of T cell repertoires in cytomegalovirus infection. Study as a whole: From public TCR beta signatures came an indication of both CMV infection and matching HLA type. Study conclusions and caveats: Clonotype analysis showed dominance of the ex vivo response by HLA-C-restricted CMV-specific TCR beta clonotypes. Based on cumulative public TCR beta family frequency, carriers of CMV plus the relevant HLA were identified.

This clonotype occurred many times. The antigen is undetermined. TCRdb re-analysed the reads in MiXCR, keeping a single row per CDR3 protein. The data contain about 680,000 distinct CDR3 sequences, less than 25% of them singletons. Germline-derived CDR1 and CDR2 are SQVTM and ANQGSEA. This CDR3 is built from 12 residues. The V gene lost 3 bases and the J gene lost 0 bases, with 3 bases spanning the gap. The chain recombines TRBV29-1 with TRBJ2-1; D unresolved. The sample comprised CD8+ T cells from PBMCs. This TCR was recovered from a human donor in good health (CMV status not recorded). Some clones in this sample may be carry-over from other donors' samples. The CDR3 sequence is CSVEGSYNEQFF. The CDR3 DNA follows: TGCAGCGTTGAGGGCTCCTACAATGAGCAGTTCTTC.